The clone carrying this TCR beta chain was detected a few times. This entry belongs to a study of blood T cell repertoires in COVID-19. Measured with immunoSEQ multiplex PCR; TCRdb has only the in-frame clones, and not every one. In the table there are about 290,000 clones, approximately 86% of which are singletons. This CDR3 has 14 amino acids. Trimming removed 4 bases from V and 4 bases from J; junction bases left unmatched: 7. CDR1 and CDR2 (germline): SGHRS, YFSETQ. The sample comprised peripheral blood. The V call is TRBV5-1, the J call TRBJ1-2; 7 bases map to TRBD1. The origin of this receptor is a woman aged 50 to 65 with active or convalescent COVID-19. Written as DNA, the CDR3 is TGCGCCAGCAGCCTTGGACAGGCCCCCTATGGCTACACCTTC. Translating gives CASSLGQAPYGYTF.